Here is one TCR beta chain with its context. Authors' analysis steps: From reference gene primer amplification, estimates of nucleated cell counts were derived. The protocol was immunoSEQ multiplex PCR, while the TCRdb copy is restricted to in-frame clones and leaves out a portion. The DNA was the basis for D and trimming; V, J and clone size are from that table. This repertoire shows approximately 150,000 clones, over 75% found once; its top ten account for 11%. This specimen belongs to a study of blood T cell repertoires in COVID-19. Study-wide background: Acute and convalescent COVID-19 specimens originated in the United States, Italy and Spain. PBMCs, B-cell-depleted T cells, or T cells were the source of the cDNA or gDNA that made up the material.

The material sequenced was peripheral blood. This sequence was found in a man aged 55 to 70 with active or convalescent COVID-19.

The CDR3 region is CASSLRTGEGETQYF. The CDR3 DNA reads TGCGCCAGCAGCTTAAGGACAGGGGAGGGAGAGACCCAGTACTTC. The V call is TRBV5-1, the J call TRBJ2-5; TRBD1 agrees at 9 bases. V trimming: 2 bases; J trimming: 4 bases; junction bases outside the gene matches: 6. CDR1 and CDR2 (germline): SGHRS, YFSETQ. The CDR3 totals 15 residues.